This section outlines one T cell receptor beta chain sequence together with its context. Germline V CDR1 and CDR2: MNHNY, SVGAGI (reference sequence). The V end lost 6 bases, the J end lost 5 bases, and 32 bases lay between the germline ends. The CDR3 has 20 amino acids. Sequencing used immunoSEQ multiplex PCR; TCRdb keeps in-frame clones, though not all of them. The sample contains about 120,000 clones, about 90% of which appear only once. The sample belongs to a study of T cell responses to AZD1222 COVID-19 vaccine. The sample here was peripheral blood, taken on day 0 of AZD1222 vaccination. The sequence derives from an adult in good health. The genes are TRBV6-6 and TRBJ1-5; TRBD1 is a possible D gene (6 bases). CDR3 in DNA: TGTGCCAGCAGCCACAGGGTACGGTTTTTGAACATTCTCGGGGATCAGCCCCAGCATTTT. Protein product: CASSHRVRFLNILGDQPQHF.